One T cell receptor (beta chain) is described in this entry. The sample is drawn from a study of T cells after yellow fever vaccination. The CDR3 length is 14 residues. From germline, CDR1 is SGHTA and CDR2 FQGNSA. V was shortened by 4 bases and J by 2 bases, with 11 bases between the two germline ends. TCRdb ran MiXCR on the 5' RACE reads and lists one entry per CDR3 protein. The top ten hold about 16% of the sample, which has hundreds of thousands of distinct CDR3 sequences, 9% to 15% seen once. The gene calls are TRBV7-2 and TRBJ1-1; no definite D call. The sequence came from a man aged 25-45 years who received the YFV17D yellow fever vaccine. Sample: PBMCs, taken on the day of the yellow fever booster vaccination. The CDR3 sequence: CASSSPQDNTEAFF. The DNA for the CDR3 is TGTGCCAGCAGCTCCCCCCAGGACAACACTGAAGCTTTCTTT.